One and the same sample provided the 2 T cell receptor beta chains below, sequenced in a study of T cell responses to AZD1222 COVID-19 vaccine. TCRdb's copy holds only in-frame clones and misses some; the assay was immunoSEQ multiplex PCR. The sample lists about 180,000 clones, approximately 90% occurring once. The sample was peripheral blood, taken 28 days after the second dose of the MenACWY control vaccine. All receptors derive from an adult who received the MenACWY meningococcal vaccine as a control.

The V and J genes are TRBV30 and TRBJ1-5, with D unclear. Trimming cost V 3 bases and J 9 bases, with 12 bases left between them. The V gene's germline CDR1 is GTSNPN and CDR2 SVGIG (reference sequence). The CDR3 loop spans 12 amino acids. The CDR3 loop is CAWRGIGGPQHF. The CDR3 bases are TGTGCCTGGAGGGGTATTGGAGGGCCCCAGCATTTT. Full variable domain (missing parts from reference TRBV30 and TRBJ1-5): SQTIHQWPATLVQPVGSPLSLECTVEGTSNPNLYWYRQAAGRGLQLLFYSVGIGQISSEVPQNLSASRPQDRQFILSSKKLLLSDSGFYLCAWRGIGGPQHFGDGTRLSIL.

There are a few counts of this clone. The rearrangement links TRBV12-5 to TRBJ1-2, with 9 bases fitting TRBD1. CDR1 is LGHNT and CDR2 is FRNRAP in the germline V gene. V shed 0 bases and J 3 bases; nucleotides not matched to a gene: 5. The CDR3 is 16 residues long. The CDR3 sequence is CASGLVLGQGDYGYTF. The CDR3 bases are TGTGCTAGTGGTTTGGTACTGGGACAGGGAGACTATGGCTACACCTTC.